This TCR beta chain originates from a study of control samples from healthy donors and cancer patients. Generated by immunoSEQ multiplex PCR, the TCRdb table keeps only in-frame clones and is missing some. The table records 90,000 or so clones, roughly 89% of them present only once. Trimming stripped 6 bases from V and 7 bases from J, with 10 bases between. CDR3 length: 12 residues. This clone has only one observation. This receptor was obtained from a woman in her sixties in good health. Sequencing was carried out using blood. The gene calls are TRBV12-3 or TRBV12-4 and TRBJ1-5; a possible D gene is TRBD1 (5 bases). In nucleotides, the CDR3 is TGTGCCAGCAGCCTAGGGGTGCAGCCCCAGCATTTT. This sequence encodes CASSLGVQPQHF.